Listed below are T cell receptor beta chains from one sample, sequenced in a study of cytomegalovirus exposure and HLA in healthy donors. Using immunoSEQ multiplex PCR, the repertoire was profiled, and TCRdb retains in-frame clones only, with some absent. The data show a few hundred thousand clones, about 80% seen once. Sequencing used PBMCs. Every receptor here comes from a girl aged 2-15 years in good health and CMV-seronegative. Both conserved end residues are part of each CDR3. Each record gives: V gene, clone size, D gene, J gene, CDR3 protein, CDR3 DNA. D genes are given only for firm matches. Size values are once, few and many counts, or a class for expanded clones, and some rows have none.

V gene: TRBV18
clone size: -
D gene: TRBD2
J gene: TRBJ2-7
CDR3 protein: CASSPATSGGGSYEQYF
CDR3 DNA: TGTGCCAGCTCACCAGCGACTAGCGGGGGGGGGTCCTACGAGCAGTACTTC

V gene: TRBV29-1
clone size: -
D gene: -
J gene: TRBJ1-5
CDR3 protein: CSVVTANQPQHF
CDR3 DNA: TGCAGCGTTGTGACAGCGAATCAGCCCCAGCATTTT

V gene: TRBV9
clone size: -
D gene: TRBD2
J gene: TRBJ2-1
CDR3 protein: CASSVSGTLNEQFF
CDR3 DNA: TGTGCCAGCAGCGTAAGCGGGACTCTCAATGAGCAGTTCTTC

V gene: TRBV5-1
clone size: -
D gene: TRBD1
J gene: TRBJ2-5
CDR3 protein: CASSSGTGAEETQYF
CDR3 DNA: TGCGCCAGCAGCTCTGGGACAGGGGCGGAAGAGACCCAGTACTTC

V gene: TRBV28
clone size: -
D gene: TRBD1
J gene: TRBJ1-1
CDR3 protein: CASSSGGVGTGEAFF
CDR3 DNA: TGTGCCAGCAGTTCGGGGGGTGTGGGGACAGGTGAAGCTTTCTTT

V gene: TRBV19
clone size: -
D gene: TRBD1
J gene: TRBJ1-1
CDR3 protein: CASSRIRGTDNTEAFF
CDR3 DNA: TGTGCCAGTAGTCGTATAAGAGGGACAGACAACACTGAAGCTTTCTTT

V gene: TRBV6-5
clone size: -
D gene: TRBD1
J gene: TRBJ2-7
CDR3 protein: CASSQDRGGSEQYF
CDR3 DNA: TGTGCCAGCAGCCAGGACAGGGGAGGTTCCGAGCAGTACTTC

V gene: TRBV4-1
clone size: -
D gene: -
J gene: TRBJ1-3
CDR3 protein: CASSRRTDSGNTIYF
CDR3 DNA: TGCGCCAGCAGCCGCCGGACAGACTCTGGAAACACCATATATTTT

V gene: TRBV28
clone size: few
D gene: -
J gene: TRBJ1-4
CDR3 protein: CGTSAFRGNEKLFF
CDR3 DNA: TGTGGCACGTCGGCGTTCCGGGGTAATGAAAAACTGTTTTTT

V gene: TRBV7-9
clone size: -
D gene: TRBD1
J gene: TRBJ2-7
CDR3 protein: CASSLVRGQGVHEQYF
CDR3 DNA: TGTGCCAGCAGCTTAGTCCGCGGACAGGGGGTCCACGAGCAGTACTTC

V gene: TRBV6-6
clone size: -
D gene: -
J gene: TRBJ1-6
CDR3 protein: CASSYSSQGAPSPLHF
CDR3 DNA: TGTGCCAGCAGTTACTCGAGCCAGGGTGCGCCCTCACCCCTCCACTTT

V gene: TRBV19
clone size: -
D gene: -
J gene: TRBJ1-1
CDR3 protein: CASSIGFLNTEAFF
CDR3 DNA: TGTGCCAGTAGTATCGGGTTCCTGAACACTGAAGCTTTCTTT

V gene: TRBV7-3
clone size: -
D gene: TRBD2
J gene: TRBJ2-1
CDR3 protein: CASSPVWGGNEQFF
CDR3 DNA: TGTGCCAGCAGCCCCGTATGGGGGGGGAATGAGCAGTTCTTC

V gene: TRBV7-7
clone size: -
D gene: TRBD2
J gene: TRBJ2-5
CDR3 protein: CASSLGAGVAVETQYF
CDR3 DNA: TGTGCCAGCAGCTTAGGGGCGGGAGTTGCTGTTGAGACCCAGTACTTC

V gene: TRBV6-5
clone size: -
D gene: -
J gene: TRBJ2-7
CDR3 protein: CASSYSRRDSYEQYF
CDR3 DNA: TGTGCCAGCAGTTACTCGAGGAGGGATTCCTACGAGCAGTACTTC

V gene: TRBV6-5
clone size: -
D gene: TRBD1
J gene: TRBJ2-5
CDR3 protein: CASSSGGLETQYF
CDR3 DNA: TGTGCCAGCAGTTCAGGGGGCTTGGAGACCCAGTACTTC

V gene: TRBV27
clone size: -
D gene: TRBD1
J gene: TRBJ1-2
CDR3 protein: CASSTGALGYTF
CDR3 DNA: TGTGCCAGCAGTACAGGGGCCCTTGGCTACACCTTC

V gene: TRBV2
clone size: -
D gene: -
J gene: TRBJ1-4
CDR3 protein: CASSTPQPRAEKLFF
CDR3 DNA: TGTGCCAGCAGTACGCCCCAACCGAGGGCTGAAAAACTGTTTTTT

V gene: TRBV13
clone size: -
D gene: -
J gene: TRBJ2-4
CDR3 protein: CASSAEAVDLQIQYF
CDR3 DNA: TGTGCCAGCAGCGCAGAGGCCGTCGACCTCCAAATTCAGTACTTC

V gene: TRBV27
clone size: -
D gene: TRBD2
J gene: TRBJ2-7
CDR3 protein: CASSYLAGGLYEQYF
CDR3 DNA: TGTGCCAGCAGTTATCTAGCGGGAGGTCTCTACGAGCAGTACTTC

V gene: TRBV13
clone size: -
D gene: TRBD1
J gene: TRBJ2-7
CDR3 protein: CASSLSGQGNYEQYF
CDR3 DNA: TGTGCCAGCAGCCTATCGGGACAGGGGAACTACGAGCAGTACTTC

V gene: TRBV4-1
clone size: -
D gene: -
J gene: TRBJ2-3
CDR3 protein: CASSPLNRGKDTQYF
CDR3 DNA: TGCGCCAGCAGCCCCCTGAATCGGGGGAAAGATACGCAGTATTTT

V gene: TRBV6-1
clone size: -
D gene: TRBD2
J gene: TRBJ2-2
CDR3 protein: CASLGGGLNTGELFF
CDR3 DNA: TGTGCCAGCCTCGGCGGGGGGCTCAACACCGGGGAGCTGTTTTTT

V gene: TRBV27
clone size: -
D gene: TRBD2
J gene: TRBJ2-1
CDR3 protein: CASTFGGSYNEQFF
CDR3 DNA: TGTGCCAGCACCTTCGGGGGGTCCTACAATGAGCAGTTCTTC

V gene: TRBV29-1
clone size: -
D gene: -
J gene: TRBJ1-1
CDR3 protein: CSVLGATDTEAFF
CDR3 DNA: TGCAGCGTTTTGGGGGCCACGGACACTGAAGCTTTCTTT

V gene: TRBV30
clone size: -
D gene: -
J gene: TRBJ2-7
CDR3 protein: CAWSPTDYEQYF
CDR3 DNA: TGTGCCTGGAGCCCCACAGACTACGAGCAGTACTTC

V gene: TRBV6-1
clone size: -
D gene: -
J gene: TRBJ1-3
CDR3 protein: CAGGGLPGNTIYF
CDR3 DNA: TGTGCCGGCGGCGGACTCCCTGGAAACACCATATATTTT

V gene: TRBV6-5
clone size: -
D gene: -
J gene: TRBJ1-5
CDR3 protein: CASSTAGGTQHF
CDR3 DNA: TGTGCCAGCAGCACGGCTGGCGGGACCCAGCATTTT

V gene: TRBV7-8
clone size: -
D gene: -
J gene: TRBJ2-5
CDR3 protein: CASSPRRVRETQYF
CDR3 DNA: TGTGCCAGCAGCCCTCGCAGGGTTCGGGAGACCCAGTACTTC

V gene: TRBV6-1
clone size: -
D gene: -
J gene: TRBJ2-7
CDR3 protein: CASSEAAGSKLSEQYF
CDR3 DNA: TGTGCCAGCAGTGAAGCTGCCGGGAGTAAGCTCTCCGAGCAGTACTTC

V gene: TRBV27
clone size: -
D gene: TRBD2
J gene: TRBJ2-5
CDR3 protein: CASSFYGGGRGLETQYF
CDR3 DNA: TGTGCCAGCAGTTTCTACGGGGGGGGCCGGGGTCTGGAGACCCAGTACTTC

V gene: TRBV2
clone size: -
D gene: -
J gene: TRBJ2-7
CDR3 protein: CASTEGYEQYF
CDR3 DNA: TGTGCCAGCACCGAGGGTTACGAGCAGTACTTC

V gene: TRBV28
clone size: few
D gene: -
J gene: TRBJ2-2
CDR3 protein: CASGETGELFF
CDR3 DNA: TGTGCCAGCGGGGAGACCGGGGAGCTGTTTTTT

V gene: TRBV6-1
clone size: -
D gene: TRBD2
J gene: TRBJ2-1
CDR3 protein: CASSGLAGDYNEQFF
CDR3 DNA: TGTGCCAGCAGTGGTTTAGCGGGAGACTACAATGAGCAGTTCTTC

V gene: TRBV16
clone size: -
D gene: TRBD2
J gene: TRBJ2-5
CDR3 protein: CASSQGLAGKQETQYF
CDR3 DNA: TGTGCCAGCAGCCAAGGGCTAGCGGGGAAACAAGAGACCCAGTACTTC

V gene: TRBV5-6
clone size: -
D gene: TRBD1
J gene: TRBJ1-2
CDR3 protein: CASSWGTGADGYTF
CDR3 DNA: TGTGCCAGCAGCTGGGGAACAGGGGCGGATGGCTACACCTTC

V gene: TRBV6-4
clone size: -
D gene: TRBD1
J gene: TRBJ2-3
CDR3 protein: CASSDGTGSTDTQYF
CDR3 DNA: TGTGCCAGCAGCGATGGGACAGGGAGCACAGATACGCAGTATTTT

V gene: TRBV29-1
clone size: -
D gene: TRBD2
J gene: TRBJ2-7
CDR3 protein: CSVRTSGSREQYF
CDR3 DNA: TGCAGCGTCCGGACTAGCGGGAGTCGCGAGCAGTACTTC

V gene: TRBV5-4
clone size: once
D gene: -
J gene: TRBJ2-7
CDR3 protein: CASSLDIYEQYF
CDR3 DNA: TGTGCCAGCAGCCTGGACATTTACGAGCAGTACTTC

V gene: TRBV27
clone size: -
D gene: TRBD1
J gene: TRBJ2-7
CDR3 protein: CASTQGQGGEQYF
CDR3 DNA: TGTGCCAGCACCCAAGGACAGGGCGGCGAGCAGTACTTC

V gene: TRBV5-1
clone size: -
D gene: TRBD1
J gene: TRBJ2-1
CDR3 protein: CASSRGQGANEQFF
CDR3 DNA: TGCGCCAGCAGCCGAGGACAGGGGGCTAATGAGCAGTTCTTC

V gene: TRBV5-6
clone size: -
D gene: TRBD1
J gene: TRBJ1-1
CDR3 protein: CASSWPLKQGADTEAFF
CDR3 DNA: TGTGCCAGCAGTTGGCCTCTAAAGCAGGGGGCGGACACTGAAGCTTTCTTT

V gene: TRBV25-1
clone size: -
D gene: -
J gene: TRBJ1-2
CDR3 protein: CASSELDSGYGYTF
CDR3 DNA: TGTGCCAGCAGTGAATTGGATTCGGGCTATGGCTACACCTTC

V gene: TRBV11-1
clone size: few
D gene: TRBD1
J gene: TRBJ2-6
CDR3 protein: CASSPGGQGSGANVLTF
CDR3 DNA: TGTGCCAGCAGCCCAGGGGGACAGGGGTCAGGGGCCAACGTCCTGACTTTC

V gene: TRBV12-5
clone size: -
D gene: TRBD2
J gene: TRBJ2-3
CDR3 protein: CASGFFVLGGMRFTDTQYF
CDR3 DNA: TGTGCTAGTGGTTTTTTTGTTTTGGGGGGGATGCGATTCACAGATACGCAGTATTTT

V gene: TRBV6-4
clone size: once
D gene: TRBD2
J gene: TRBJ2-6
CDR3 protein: CASTPGSGKGSGANVLTF
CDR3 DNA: TGTGCCAGCACCCCAGGGAGCGGGAAGGGCTCTGGGGCCAACGTCCTGACTTTC

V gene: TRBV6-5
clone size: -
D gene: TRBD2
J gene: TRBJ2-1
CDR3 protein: CASSYSMRGSYNEQFF
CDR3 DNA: TGTGCCAGCAGTTACTCAATGCGGGGGTCCTACAATGAGCAGTTCTTC

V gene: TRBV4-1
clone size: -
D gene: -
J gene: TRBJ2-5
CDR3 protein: CASSQAKVGEETQYF
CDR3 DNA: TGCGCCAGCAGCCAAGCGAAGGTGGGAGAAGAGACCCAGTACTTC

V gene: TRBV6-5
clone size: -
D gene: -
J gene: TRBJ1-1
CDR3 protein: CASLGAATEAFF
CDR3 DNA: TGTGCCAGCTTGGGGGCGGCCACTGAAGCTTTCTTT

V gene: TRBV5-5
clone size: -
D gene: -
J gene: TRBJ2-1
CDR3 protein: CASSRGFAANEQFF
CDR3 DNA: TGTGCCAGCAGCCGGGGGTTCGCTGCGAATGAGCAGTTCTTC